The clone carrying this TCR beta chain was picked up a small number of times. Its antigen is unknown. This entry belongs to a study of neoadjuvant anti-PD-1 for oral cavity cancer. Study at large: Nivolumab at 3 mg/kg was mostly given biweekly, three to four doses, pre-surgery. The study, taken as a whole, reports: With a few patients per group, TCR findings need larger cohorts. Post-treatment tumors with larger preexisting clones showed more shrinkage.

Described time point: after neoadjuvant nivolumab, at surgical resection. Tumor libraries mostly used about 4.5 ug genomic DNA, two replicates each. Generated by immunoSEQ multiplex PCR, the TCRdb table keeps only in-frame clones and is missing some. The sample has nearly 15,000 clones, under 40% seen once; the top ten hold around 40%. The V gene's germline CDR1 is LNHNV and CDR2 YYDKDF (reference sequence). V dropped 0 bases and J dropped 14 bases, with 13 bases sitting between them. This CDR3 comprises 12 residues. The receptor comes from a person aged 35-79 years with oral cavity squamous cell carcinoma. The sample here was tumor tissue, taken after nivolumab (anti-PD-1) treatment. The chain has TRBV15 and TRBJ1-2; a possible D gene is TRBD1 (5 bases). The CDR3 region has the DNA TGTGCCACCAGCAGAGAAATGGGGACGAAGACCTTC. This sequence encodes CATSREMGTKTF.